A selection of T cell receptor beta chains follows, all from one sample in a study of CD8+ T cells in alopecia areata. Profiling relied on immunoSEQ multiplex PCR, and the TCRdb table lists in-frame clones only, not all of them. The data show approximately 160,000 clones, less than 70% seen once. The sample in question was CD4+ T cells sorted from blood, obtained at week 24, from a patient treated with tofacitinib. The receptor source for this set is a human donor with alopecia areata. CDR3s include the opening cysteine and the closing phenylalanine or tryptophan. A D gene is named only where the DNA matches it firmly.

D: NA
V: TRBV29-1
J: TRBJ2-3
CDR3: CSVHGGELDTQYF

D: NA
V: TRBV2
J: TRBJ1-5
CDR3: CASRATGIVQPQHF

D: NA
V: TRBV29-1
J: TRBJ1-2
CDR3: CSVSHVEGYGYTF

D: NA
V: TRBV28
J: TRBJ1-1
CDR3: CASRLTGTANTEAFF

D: NA
V: TRBV5-1
J: TRBJ1-1
CDR3: CASSTGDGVEAFF

D: NA
V: TRBV18
J: TRBJ2-1
CDR3: CASSLAGSSNEQFF

D: NA
V: TRBV20-1
J: TRBJ2-5
CDR3: CSAGLGETQYF

D: NA
V: TRBV7-8
J: TRBJ2-1
CDR3: CASSAFLMSSYNEQFF

D: TRBD2
V: TRBV4-1
J: TRBJ2-3
CDR3: CASSRPLAGGDTDTQYF

D: NA
V: TRBV11-2
J: TRBJ1-6
CDR3: CASSPTVNSPLHF

D: NA
V: TRBV30
J: TRBJ1-2
CDR3: CAWTPRIYGYTF

D: NA
V: TRBV20-1
J: TRBJ1-2
CDR3: CSAINSQSYTF

D: NA
V: TRBV9
J: TRBJ1-1
CDR3: CASSMTEPNTEAFF

D: NA
V: TRBV4-2
J: TRBJ2-3
CDR3: CASSQDGSTDTQYF

D: NA
V: TRBV29-1
J: TRBJ2-2
CDR3: CSVLSPGRGAGELFF

D: NA
V: TRBV4-2
J: TRBJ2-5
CDR3: CASSYQGTQYF

D: NA
V: TRBV5-1
J: TRBJ1-1
CDR3: CASSSLPTEAFF

D: TRBD1
V: TRBV6-1
J: TRBJ1-2
CDR3: CATTRTGPYGYTF

D: NA
V: TRBV5-1
J: TRBJ1-1
CDR3: CASSLDGRSEAFF

D: NA
V: TRBV29-1
J: TRBJ2-5
CDR3: CSVGGTQETQYF

D: NA
V: TRBV11-2
J: TRBJ2-1
CDR3: CASREGNDEQFF

D: TRBD1
V: TRBV2
J: TRBJ1-5
CDR3: CASSERTGGQPQHF

D: NA
V: TRBV29-1
J: TRBJ1-3
CDR3: CSVGPRLGNTIYF

D: NA
V: TRBV7-9
J: TRBJ2-5
CDR3: CASSLETNQETQYF

D: NA
V: TRBV5-6
J: TRBJ2-3
CDR3: CASSLDRTDTQYF

D: NA
V: TRBV7-8
J: TRBJ2-2
CDR3: CASSLERGELFF

D: NA
V: TRBV30
J: TRBJ2-5
CDR3: CAWSEGSGQETQYF

D: TRBD1
V: TRBV30
J: TRBJ1-1
CDR3: CAWQTYQGGAFF

D: NA
V: TRBV14
J: TRBJ1-6
CDR3: CASSQDEVSPLHF

D: TRBD1
V: TRBV4-2
J: TRBJ1-1
CDR3: CASSQARGLGTEAFF

D: NA
V: TRBV5-1
J: TRBJ1-2
CDR3: CASSSREGGRGYGYTF

D: NA
V: TRBV5-6
J: TRBJ2-4
CDR3: CASSHSGLAKNIQYF

D: NA
V: TRBV29-1
J: TRBJ2-3
CDR3: CSVAYREGTDTQYF

D: NA
V: TRBV4-2
J: TRBJ2-4
CDR3: CASSQDPPAAGRKNIQYF

D: NA
V: TRBV15
J: TRBJ1-6
CDR3: CATSRDWRVSPLHF

D: NA
V: TRBV30
J: TRBJ2-5
CDR3: CAWSVRGARETRYF

D: NA
V: TRBV18
J: TRBJ1-5
CDR3: CASSTGSGGNQPQHF

D: NA
V: TRBV29-1
J: TRBJ2-1
CDR3: CSVAAGGSNEQFF

D: NA
V: TRBV5-1
J: TRBJ1-2
CDR3: CASTTQGRVNDGYTF

D: NA
V: TRBV18
J: TRBJ2-7
CDR3: CASSPQGAGSYEQYF

D: TRBD2
V: TRBV27
J: TRBJ2-1
CDR3: CASQPAGGYNEQFF

D: NA
V: TRBV5-1
J: TRBJ1-4
CDR3: CASSSGGSNEKLFF

D: NA
V: TRBV6-6
J: TRBJ1-1
CDR3: CASSLDLNTEAFF

D: NA
V: TRBV29-1
J: TRBJ2-2
CDR3: CSVGQRNTGELFF

D: TRBD1
V: TRBV2
J: TRBJ1-1
CDR3: CASRDRQGIGEAFF

D: NA
V: TRBV10-3
J: TRBJ2-3
CDR3: CAIQAGLSTDTQYF

D: TRBD2
V: TRBV15
J: TRBJ2-1
CDR3: CATSPESRIAGVSEQFF

D: NA
V: TRBV7-9
J: TRBJ1-2
CDR3: CASSPSGDTF

D: NA
V: TRBV30
J: TRBJ2-7
CDR3: CAGQRARSYEQYF

D: TRBD1
V: TRBV29-1
J: TRBJ2-5
CDR3: CSVRTGRETQYF

D: TRBD1
V: TRBV7-9
J: TRBJ1-1
CDR3: CASSSTSGQGNTEAFF

D: NA
V: TRBV11-1
J: TRBJ1-5
CDR3: CASSLDPGRNQPQHF

D: NA
V: TRBV30
J: TRBJ1-2
CDR3: CAWSLTNYGYTF

D: TRBD1
V: TRBV6-1
J: TRBJ1-1
CDR3: CATRTGTSEAFF

D: TRBD2
V: TRBV2
J: TRBJ2-3
CDR3: CASRLAGSTDTQYF

D: TRBD1
V: TRBV29-1
J: TRBJ2-1
CDR3: CSVVSGGAYNEQFF

D: TRBD1
V: TRBV2
J: TRBJ1-1
CDR3: CASRGQPNTEAFF